These 18 T cell receptor beta chains were all obtained from the same sample, sequenced in a study of blood T cell repertoires in COVID-19. Sequenced by immunoSEQ multiplex PCR; TCRdb stores in-frame clones only, minus some. The top ten hold roughly 2% of the sample, which has about 220,000 clones, roughly 87% seen once. Sequencing was performed on peripheral blood. Receptor source: a man in his forties or fifties with active or convalescent COVID-19.

The chain carries TRBV7-3 and TRBJ2-7; 7 bases match TRBD1. In germline, CDR1 is SGHTA, CDR2 FQGTGA. This CDR3 is built from 16 residues. V trimming: 0 bases; J trimming: 7 bases; junction bases outside the gene matches: 12. CDR3 DNA: TGTGCCAGCAGCTTAACCCCGGACAGGAGGATACGGGAGCAGTACTTC. Translation: CASSLTPDRRIREQYF.

The chain couples TRBV29-1 to TRBJ2-1; D is unresolved. In germline, CDR1 is SQVTM, CDR2 ANQGSEA. The CDR3 is 12 residues long. V was clipped by 2 bases and J by 2 bases, with 4 bases between them. The CDR3 protein is CSVELAYNEQFF. As DNA, the CDR3 is TGCAGCGTTGAACTAGCCTACAATGAGCAGTTCTTC.

The chain recombines TRBV5-1 with TRBJ2-7, with D perhaps TRBD1 (6 bases). CDR3 length equals 13 residues. Germline CDR1 is SGHRS and CDR2 is YFSETQ. V was pared by 5 bases and J by 2 bases, with 11 bases between. CDR3 bases: TGCGCCAGCAGACAGACAGGAGCCTACGAGCAGTACTTC. Amino acid sequence: CASRQTGAYEQYF.

This chain uses TRBV5-1 with TRBJ2-2; 10 nucleotides match TRBD1. The CDR3 totals 17 residues. Germline V lookup: CDR1 SGHRS, CDR2 YFSETQ. The junction had 12 bases not matched to a gene; V was cut back by 3 bases and J by 7 bases. The chain's CDR3 is CASSWPGQGVNSGELFF. CDR3 sequence (DNA): TGCGCCAGCAGCTGGCCTGGACAGGGGGTCAATAGCGGGGAGCTGTTTTTT. The whole variable domain, filled in from reference TRBV5-1 and TRBJ2-2, reads KAGVTQTPRYLIKTRGQQVTLSCSPISGHRSVSWYQQTPGQGLQFLFEYFSETQRNKGNFPGRFSGRQFSNSRSEMNVSTLELGDSALYLCASSWPGQGVNSGELFFGEGSRLTVL.

The chain employs TRBV27 and TRBJ2-7; 10 bases match TRBD1. This CDR3 contains 15 residues. Losses at the gene ends were 4 bases for V and 6 bases for J; bases not matched to a gene: 9. Per the germline V gene, CDR1 is MNHEY and CDR2 is SMNVEV (reference sequence). The CDR3 DNA reads as TGTGCCAGCAGTTGGGGACAGGGGTCACTATTCGAGCAGTACTTC. This encodes CASSWGQGSLFEQYF.

This chain uses TRBV5-1 with TRBJ1-2; D may be TRBD1 (5 bases). CDR1 is SGHRS, CDR2 YFSETQ, per germline. This CDR3 has 13 residues. The V end lost 2 bases, the J end lost 5 bases, and 10 bases lay between the germline ends. CDR3 residues: CASSFRDPYGYTF. The CDR3, as DNA: TGCGCCAGCAGCTTCAGGGATCCTTATGGCTACACCTTC.

This chain uses TRBV25-1 with TRBJ2-7; 9 bases match TRBD1. Germline values: CDR1 MGHDK, CDR2 SYGVNS. The CDR3 covers 14 residues. V was clipped by 6 bases and J by 3 bases; unmatched bases: 6. The CDR3 DNA follows: TGTGCCAGCAGAGCCGGGACAGGGTTCTACGAGCAGTACTTC. It yields the protein CASRAGTGFYEQYF.

The chain links TRBV7-8 to TRBJ1-1; no definite D call. Between the trimmed V and J ends, which lost 5 bases and 4 bases, there was a span of 20 bases. The CDR3 extends over 16 amino acids. Germline loops: CDR1 SGHVS, CDR2 FQNEAQ. CDR3 sequence: CASSPTVGPLGTEAFF. CDR3 in DNA: TGTGCCAGCAGCCCCACGGTGGGCCCGCTGGGCACTGAAGCTTTCTTT.

The chain combines TRBV28 with TRBJ1-4, with TRBD1 identical over 7 bases. CDR1 and CDR2 (germline): MDHEN, SYDVKM. The CDR3 is 12 amino acids. V trimming: 5 bases; J trimming: 8 bases; junction bases outside the gene matches: 2. CDR3 region: CASSRTGEKLFF. The CDR3 bases are TGTGCCAGCAGTCGGACAGGAGAAAAACTGTTTTTT. Filled out from reference TRBV28 and TRBJ1-4, the complete variable domain reads DVKVTQSSRYLVKRTGEKVFLECVQDMDHENMFWYRQDPGLGLRLIYFSYDVKMKEKGDIPEGYSVSREKKERFSLILESASTNQTSMYLCASSRTGEKLFFGSGTQLSVL.

This rearrangement joins TRBV7-3 to TRBJ2-5; 10 bases are a match to TRBD1. Germline trimming cut 5 bases from V and 3 bases from J; bases unmatched to any gene: 3. This CDR3 contains 14 residues. Germline assignment: CDR1 SGHTA and CDR2 FQGTGA. Here the CDR3 DNA reads TGTGCCAGCAGCCCGGGGACAGGGGAAGAGACCCAGTACTTC. Translated: CASSPGTGEETQYF.

This clone was counted a single time. J is TRBJ2-1 and V is TRBV5-1, with 7 bases lining up with TRBD1. With V trimmed by 2 bases and J by 0 bases, 5 bases remained unmatched. The germline V gene has CDR1 SGHRS and CDR2 YFSETQ. This CDR3 contains 16 residues. The CDR3 DNA reads as TGCGCCAGCAGCTTTCTCCCAGGGGGCTCCTACAATGAGCAGTTCTTC. Amino acids: CASSFLPGGSYNEQFF. Complete variable domain (other parts from reference TRBV5-1 and TRBJ2-1): KAGVTQTPRYLIKTRGQQVTLSCSPISGHRSVSWYQQTPGQGLQFLFEYFSETQRNKGNFPGRFSGRQFSNSRSEMNVSTLELGDSALYLCASSFLPGGSYNEQFFGPGTRLTVL.

The chain has TRBV6-5 and TRBJ2-1; TRBD1 aligns across 7 bases. V was clipped by 6 bases and J by 7 bases; unmatched bases: 9. The CDR3 runs 14 residues. Germline V gives CDR1 MNHEY, CDR2 SVGAGI. CDR3 nucleotide sequence: TGTGCCAGCAGGCCGACAGGGTATATGAATGAGCAGTTCTTC. Translated, it gives CASRPTGYMNEQFF.

J is TRBJ2-1 and V is TRBV5-5; D is unresolved. The CDR3 runs to 14 residues. Germline V gene lookup returns CDR1 SGHKS and CDR2 YYEKEE (reference sequence). The V and J ends lost 2 bases and 0 bases respectively, with 6 bases between them. The CDR3 spells CASSFWSSYNEQFF. CDR3 in DNA: TGTGCCAGCAGCTTCTGGAGCTCCTACAATGAGCAGTTCTTC. Supplemented by reference TRBV5-5 and TRBJ2-1, the full variable domain reads DAGVTQSPTHLIKTRGQQVTLRCSPISGHKSVSWYQQVLGQGPQFIFQYYEKEERGRGNFPDRFSARQFPNYSSELNVNALLLGDSALYLCASSFWSSYNEQFFGPGTRLTVL.

The chain has TRBV6-5 and TRBJ1-5; D may be TRBD1 (5 bases). Trimming took 0 bases from V and 7 from J, leaving 10 bases between them. This CDR3 region has 14 residues. The germline V gene encodes CDR1 MNHEY and CDR2 SVGAGI. The CDR3 is CASSYSDGGQPQHF. As DNA, the CDR3 is TGTGCCAGCAGTTACTCGGACGGGGGACAGCCCCAGCATTTT.

The chain combines TRBV5-1 with TRBJ1-1; D unresolved. V lost 2 bases to trimming and J lost 2 bases, with 10 bases between them. The V gene's germline CDR1 is SGHRS and CDR2 YFSETQ. This CDR3 spans 14 amino acids. CDR3 nucleotides: TGCGCCAGCAGCTTTTACAGTCTTAACACTGAAGCTTTCTTT. It yields the protein CASSFYSLNTEAFF. Supplemented by reference TRBV5-1 and TRBJ1-1, the full variable domain reads KAGVTQTPRYLIKTRGQQVTLSCSPISGHRSVSWYQQTPGQGLQFLFEYFSETQRNKGNFPGRFSGRQFSNSRSEMNVSTLELGDSALYLCASSFYSLNTEAFFGQGTRLTVV.

This chain uses TRBV3-1 (or the pseudogene TRBV3-2) with TRBJ1-6; D unclear. The CDR3 loop spans 13 amino acids. Germline V gene data show CDR1 as LGHDT and CDR2 as YNNKEL (reference sequence). The ends were cut back, 3 bases at V and 6 bases at J, with 6 bases in the middle. The CDR3: CASSHGINSPLHF. The CDR3 DNA is TGTGCCAGCAGCCACGGGATTAATTCACCCCTCCACTTT.

CDR3: CASSPRQEYNEQFF. The CDR3 DNA is TGTGCCAGCAGCCCCAGACAGGAATACAATGAGCAGTTCTTC. V is TRBV9 and J is TRBJ2-1, with D maybe TRBD1 (6 bases). In germline, CDR1 is SGDLS, CDR2 YYNGEE. The CDR3 spans 14 residues. Trimming stripped 4 bases from V and 4 bases from J, with 12 bases between. Full variable domain (remainder filled in from reference TRBV9 and TRBJ2-1): DSGVTQTPKHLITATGQRVTLRCSPRSGDLSVYWYQQSLDQGLQFLIQYYNGEERAKGNILERFSAQQFPDLHSELNLSSLELGDSALYFCASSPRQEYNEQFFGPGTRLTVL.

CDR3 sequence: CASSPPGQGQETQYF. DNA of the CDR3: TGTGCCAGCAGTCCCCCGGGACAAGGGCAAGAGACCCAGTACTTC. The chain is built from TRBV28 and TRBJ2-5; a possible D gene is TRBD1 (6 bases). V lost 5 bases to trimming and J lost 2 bases, with 15 bases between them. This CDR3 is built from 15 residues. Germline V gene sequence: CDR1 MDHEN, CDR2 SYDVKM.